A selection of T cell receptor beta chains follows, all from one sample in a study of preoperative IRX-2 immunotherapy in early breast cancer. Method: immunoSEQ multiplex PCR; TCRdb's copy keeps in-frame clones and lacks some. The sample lists several hundred clones; under 80% were seen once. This specimen consisted of lymph node tissue, obtained before IRX-2 immunotherapy. All receptors derive from a human donor with breast cancer. Each CDR3 is given with its conserved first and last residue. The order of the fields is V gene, clone size, J gene, D gene, CDR3 protein, CDR3 DNA. D genes are given only for firm matches. The size entry is marked missing in some rows and otherwise reads once, few, many or a size class.

v_gene: TRBV23-1
abundance: NA
j_gene: TRBJ2-3
d_gene: NA
CDR3aa: CASSPTSPWTQYF
CDR3nt: TGCGCCAGCAGTCCGACTTCTCCTTGGACGCAGTATTTT

v_gene: TRBV25-1
abundance: NA
j_gene: TRBJ2-3
d_gene: TRBD1
CDR3aa: CASTRTGGSGGVGDTQYF
CDR3nt: TGTGCCAGCACCCGGACAGGGGGCAGTGGGGGGGTAGGTGATACGCAGTATTTT

v_gene: TRBV18
abundance: NA
j_gene: TRBJ1-2
d_gene: NA
CDR3aa: CASSPPENYGYTF
CDR3nt: TGTGCCAGCTCCCCGCCGGAGAACTATGGCTACACCTTC

v_gene: TRBV19
abundance: NA
j_gene: TRBJ1-1
d_gene: TRBD1
CDR3aa: CASSPSTGARGTEAFF
CDR3nt: TGTGCCAGTAGTCCTTCGACAGGGGCTAGGGGCACTGAAGCTTTCTTT

v_gene: TRBV28
abundance: NA
j_gene: TRBJ1-2
d_gene: NA
CDR3aa: CASSSEGDHGYTF
CDR3nt: TGTGCCAGCAGCTCTGAGGGGGATCATGGCTACACCTTC

v_gene: TRBV11-3
abundance: once
j_gene: TRBJ1-6
d_gene: NA
CDR3aa: CASSPVRGYSPLHF
CDR3nt: TGTGCCAGCAGCCCCGTGAGGGGTTATTCACCCCTCCACTTT

v_gene: TRBV14
abundance: NA
j_gene: TRBJ2-7
d_gene: NA
CDR3aa: CASSYGSSYEQYF
CDR3nt: TGTGCCAGCAGCTACGGGAGCTCCTACGAGCAGTACTTC

v_gene: TRBV12-5
abundance: NA
j_gene: TRBJ1-6
d_gene: NA
CDR3aa: CASMGPPERTLHF
CDR3nt: TGTGCCAGCATGGGACCACCGGAGAGGACCCTCCACTTT

v_gene: TRBV18
abundance: once
j_gene: TRBJ1-3
d_gene: TRBD1
CDR3aa: CASSPGQGGNTIYF
CDR3nt: TGTGCCAGCTCACCCGGACAGGGGGGAAACACCATATATTTT